Below, 6 T cell receptor beta chains from the same sample are listed, as sequenced in a study of shared clonotypes between healthy human individuals. Assay used: immunoSEQ multiplex PCR; TCRdb lists only in-frame clones, some missing. The table records 75,000 to 100,000 clones, approximately 51% of them present only once. What was sequenced was PBMCs. The receptors derive from a woman in her forties in good health. Some clones in this sample may be carry-over from other donors' samples.

The V and J genes are TRBV29-1 and TRBJ1-2; 9 bases match TRBD1. CDR3 length equals 12 residues. Per germline, CDR1 SQVTM and CDR2 ANQGSEA. V dropped 5 bases and J dropped 7; count of bases not matched to a gene: 5. The CDR3 region is CSVLTGGTGYTF. The DNA of the CDR3 is TGCAGCGTTCTGACAGGGGGGACTGGCTACACCTTC.

A remark on this clone: The likely explanation is a read error, given a far larger clone one base away. The chain has TRBV7-6 and TRBJ1-2; a possible D gene is TRBD1 (6 bases). This CDR3 spans 15 amino acids. Germline CDR1 and CDR2: SGHVS and FNYEAQ. The V gene lost 4 bases and the J gene lost 3 bases, with 15 bases spanning the gap. The CDR3: CASSSGGGPDYGYTF. DNA of the CDR3: TGTGCCAGCAGCTCCGGCGGGGGGCCTGACTATGGCTACACCTTC.

Remarks on this clone: A far larger clone is a single base away, which makes a read error likely. The sample contains more than one DNA sequence encoding this CDR3. This rearrangement joins TRBV28 to TRBJ1-2; TRBD1 matches at 9 bases. This CDR3 has 14 residues. Germline V lookup: CDR1 MDHEN, CDR2 SYDVKM. The CDR3 loop is CASSSTGGRYGYTF. As DNA, the CDR3 is TGTGCCAGCAGTTCGACAGGGGGGAGGTATGGCTACACCTTT.

There are many counts of this clone. The chain joins TRBV28 to TRBJ2-2; unclear D gene. The V and J ends lost 2 bases and 0 bases respectively, with 7 bases between them. The germline CDR1 and CDR2 sequences are MDHEN and SYDVKM. The CDR3 sequence is 15 residues long. Here the CDR3 reads CASSLAASNTGELFF. The CDR3 DNA reads TGTGCCAGCAGTTTAGCGGCCTCGAACACCGGGGAGCTGTTTTTT.

This clone was seen many times. The chain is built from TRBV2 and TRBJ2-1, with 8 bases aligning to TRBD1. With 1 base clipped from V and 8 bases from J, the junction kept 13 bases outside the gene matches. From germline, CDR1 is SNHLY and CDR2 FYNNEI. The CDR3 totals 17 residues. In DNA, the CDR3 is TGTGCCAGCAGTGAAGAGGGGGACAGGTATTCTGGCTATGAGCAGTTCTTC. Protein: CASSEEGDRYSGYEQFF.

A word on this clone: This likely came from a read error, as a far larger clone is one base away. V gene TRBV7-9 combines with J gene TRBJ1-2; the D is unclear. Deletions cut 0 bases from V and 7 bases from J, with 6 bases between. The CDR3 has 12 amino acids. The V gene's germline CDR1 is SEHNR and CDR2 FQNEAQ (reference sequence). The DNA for the CDR3 is TGTGCCAGCAGCTTAGCGAACAGTGGCTACACCTTC. Its protein is CASSLANSGYTF.